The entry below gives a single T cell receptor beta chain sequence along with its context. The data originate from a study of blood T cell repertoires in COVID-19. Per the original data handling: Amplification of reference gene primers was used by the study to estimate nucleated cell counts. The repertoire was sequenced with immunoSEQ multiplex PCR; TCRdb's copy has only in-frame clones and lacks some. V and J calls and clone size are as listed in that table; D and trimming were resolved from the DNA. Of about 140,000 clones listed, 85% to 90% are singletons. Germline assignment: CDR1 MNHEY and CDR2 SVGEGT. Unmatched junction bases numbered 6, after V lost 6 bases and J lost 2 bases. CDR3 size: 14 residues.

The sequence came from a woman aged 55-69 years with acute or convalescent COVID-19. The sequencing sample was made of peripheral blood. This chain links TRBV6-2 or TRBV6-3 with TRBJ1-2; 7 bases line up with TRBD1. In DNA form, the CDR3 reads TGTGCCAGCAGCGAGACAGGGAGAAACTATGGCTACACCTTC. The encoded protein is CASSETGRNYGYTF.